Detailed here is one TCR beta chain. Other DNA sequences within the sample encode an identical CDR3. The entry originates in a study of shared clonotypes between healthy human individuals. Turning to the study itself: Three CD4 naive, three CD4 memory, two CD8 naive and one CD8 memory plate were used per donor.

V shed 0 bases and J 6 bases; nucleotides not matched to a gene: 1. Germline assignment: CDR1 SGHRS and CDR2 YFSETQ. This CDR3 is built from 13 residues. Evenly divided among several immunoSEQ plates was the genomic DNA of each subset. The assay was immunoSEQ multiplex PCR, and TCRdb's table has in-frame clones only and misses some. In the table there are around 1.1 million clones, roughly 77% of which are singletons. The receptor comes from a man in his late teens or twenties in good health. Some clones in this sample may be carry-over from other donors' samples. The chain joins TRBV5-1 to TRBJ1-2, with TRBD1 matching over 8 bases. Sequencing was done on a sample of memory CD4+ T cells from PBMCs. The subset was: CD45RA-negative fraction. The DNA for the CDR3 is TGCGCCAGCAGCTTGGTACAGGGGGATGGCTACACCTTC. This codes for CASSLVQGDGYTF.